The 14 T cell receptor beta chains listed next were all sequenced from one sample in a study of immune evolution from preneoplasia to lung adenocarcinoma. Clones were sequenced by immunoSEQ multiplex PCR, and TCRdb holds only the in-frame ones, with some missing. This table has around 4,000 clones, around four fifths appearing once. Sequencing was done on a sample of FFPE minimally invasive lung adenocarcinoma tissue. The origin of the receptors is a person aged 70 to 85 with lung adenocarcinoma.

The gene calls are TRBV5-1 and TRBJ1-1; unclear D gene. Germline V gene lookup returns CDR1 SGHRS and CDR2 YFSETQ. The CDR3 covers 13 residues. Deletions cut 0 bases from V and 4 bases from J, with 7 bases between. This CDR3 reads CASSLENPTEAFF. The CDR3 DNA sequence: TGCGCCAGCAGCTTGGAGAATCCCACTGAAGCTTTCTTT.

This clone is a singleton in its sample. Here the CDR3 DNA reads TGTGCCAGTAGTGTACGTGGTAGCGGCCCCTACGAGCAGTACTTC. Amino acid sequence: CASSVRGSGPYEQYF. The V gene is TRBV19, the J gene TRBJ2-7; D may be TRBD2 (6 bases). V lost 5 bases to trimming and J lost 2 bases, with 16 bases between them. The CDR3 is 15 amino acids. Germline V gene sequence: CDR1 LNHDA, CDR2 SQIVND (reference sequence). Full variable domain (remainder filled in from reference TRBV19 and TRBJ2-7): DGGITQSPKYLFRKEGQNVTLSCEQNLNHDAMYWYRQDPGQGLRLIYYSQIVNDFQKGDIAEGYSVSREKKESFPLTVTSAQKNPTAFYLCASSVRGSGPYEQYFGPGTRLTVT.

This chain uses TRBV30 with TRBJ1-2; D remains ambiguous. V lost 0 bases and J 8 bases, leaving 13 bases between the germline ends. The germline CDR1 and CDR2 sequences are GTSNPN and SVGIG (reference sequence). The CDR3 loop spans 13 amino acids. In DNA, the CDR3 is TGTGCCTGGAGTGTAGCGGGGTCAGGAGGCTACACCTTC. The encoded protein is CAWSVAGSGGYTF.

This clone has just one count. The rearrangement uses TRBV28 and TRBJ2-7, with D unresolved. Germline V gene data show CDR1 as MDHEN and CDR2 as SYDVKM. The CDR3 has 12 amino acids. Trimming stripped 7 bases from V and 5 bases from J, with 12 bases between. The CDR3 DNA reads TGTGCCAGCATCAACCCCCTCAACGAGCAGTACTTC. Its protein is CASINPLNEQYF.

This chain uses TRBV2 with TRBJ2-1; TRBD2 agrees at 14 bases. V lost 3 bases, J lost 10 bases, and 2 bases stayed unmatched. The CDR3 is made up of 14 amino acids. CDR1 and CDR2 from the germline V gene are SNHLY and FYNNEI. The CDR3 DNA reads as TGTGCCAGCAGTGAGAGGACTAGCGGGAGGGAGCAGTTCTTC. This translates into CASSERTSGREQFF. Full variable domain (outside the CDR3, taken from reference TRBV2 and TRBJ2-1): EPEVTQTPSHQVTQMGQEVILRCVPISNHLYFYWYRQILGQKVEFLVSFYNNEISEKSEIFDDQFSVERPDGSNFTLKIRSTKLEDSAMYFCASSERTSGREQFFGPGTRLTVL.

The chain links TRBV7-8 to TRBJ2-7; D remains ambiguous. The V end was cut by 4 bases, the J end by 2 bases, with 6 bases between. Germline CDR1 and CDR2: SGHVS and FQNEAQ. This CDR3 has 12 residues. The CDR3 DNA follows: TGTGCCAGCAGCTCCCTTACCTACGAGCAGTACTTC. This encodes CASSSLTYEQYF.

The CDR3 reads CASSLGIGNTIYF. The CDR3 nucleotides are TGTGCCAGCAGCTTAGGGATCGGAAACACCATATATTTT. The chain has TRBV11-2 and TRBJ1-3; D not certain. This CDR3 is 13 amino acids long. V gave up 1 base and J gave up 4 bases, with 5 bases separating them. Germline V gene data show CDR1 as SGHAT and CDR2 as FQNNGV.

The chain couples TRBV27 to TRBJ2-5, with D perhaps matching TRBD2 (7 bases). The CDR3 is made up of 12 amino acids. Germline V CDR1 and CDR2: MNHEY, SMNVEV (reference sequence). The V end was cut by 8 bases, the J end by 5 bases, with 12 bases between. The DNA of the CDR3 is TGTGCCAGCGGGGGGGCAGGGGAGACCCAGTACTTC. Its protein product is CASGGAGETQYF.

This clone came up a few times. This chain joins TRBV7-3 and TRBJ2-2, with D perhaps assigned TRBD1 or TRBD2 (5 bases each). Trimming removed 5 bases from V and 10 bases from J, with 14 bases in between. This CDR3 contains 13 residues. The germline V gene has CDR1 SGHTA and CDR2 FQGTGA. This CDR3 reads CASSPGDRAELFF. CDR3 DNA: TGTGCCAGCAGCCCCGGGGACCGCGCGGAGCTGTTTTTT.

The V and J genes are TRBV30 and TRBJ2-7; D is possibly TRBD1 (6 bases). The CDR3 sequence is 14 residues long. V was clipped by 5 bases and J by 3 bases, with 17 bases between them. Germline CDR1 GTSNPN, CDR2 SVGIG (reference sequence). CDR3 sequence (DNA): TGTGCCTGGGGAAGTGGACAGCCAGTCTACGAGCAGTACTTC. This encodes CAWGSGQPVYEQYF.

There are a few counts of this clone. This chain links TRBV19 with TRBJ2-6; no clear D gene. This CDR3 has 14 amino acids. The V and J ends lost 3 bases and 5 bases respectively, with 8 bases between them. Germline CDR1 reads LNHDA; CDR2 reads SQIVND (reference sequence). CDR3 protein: CASSILGRANVLTF. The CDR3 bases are TGTGCCAGTAGTATTTTAGGTAGGGCCAACGTCCTGACTTTC.

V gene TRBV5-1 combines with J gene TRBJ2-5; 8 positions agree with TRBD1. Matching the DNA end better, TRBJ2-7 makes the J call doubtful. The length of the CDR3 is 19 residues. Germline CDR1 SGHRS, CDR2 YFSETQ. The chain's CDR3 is CASSFQTMSRDRLPYEQYF. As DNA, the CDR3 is TGCGCCAGCAGCTTTCAGACAATGTCCCGGGACAGGCTGCCCTACGAGCAGTACTTC.

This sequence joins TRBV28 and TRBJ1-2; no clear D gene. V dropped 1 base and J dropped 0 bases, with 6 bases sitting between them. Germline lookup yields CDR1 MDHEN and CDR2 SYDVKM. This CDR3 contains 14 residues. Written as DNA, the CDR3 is TGTGCCAGCAGTTTATTTCGATCTAACTATGGCTACACCTTC. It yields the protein CASSLFRSNYGYTF.

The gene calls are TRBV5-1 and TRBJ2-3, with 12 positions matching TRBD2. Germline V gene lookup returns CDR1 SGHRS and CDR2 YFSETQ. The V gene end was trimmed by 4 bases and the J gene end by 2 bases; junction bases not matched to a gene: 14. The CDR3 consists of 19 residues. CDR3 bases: TGCGCCAGCAGCCATGACGGACTAGCGGGGCCCCTTACCACAGATACGCAGTATTTT. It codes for CASSHDGLAGPLTTDTQYF. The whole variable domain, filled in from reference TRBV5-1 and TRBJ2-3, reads KAGVTQTPRYLIKTRGQQVTLSCSPISGHRSVSWYQQTPGQGLQFLFEYFSETQRNKGNFPGRFSGRQFSNSRSEMNVSTLELGDSALYLCASSHDGLAGPLTTDTQYFGPGTRLTVL.